This TCR beta chain was sequenced in a study of graft-versus-host responses after intestinal transplantation. The wider study: Multivisceral, liver-intestinal, or isolated intestinal grafts went to recipients. Tacrolimus plus steroids were given to all recipients for approximately three years, preceded by anti-thymocyte globulin induction. Study-wide findings and caveats: Within allografts, high graft-versus-host to host-versus-graft clonal ratios were seen among patients with graft-donor T cell macrochimerism. Early after transplant, HvG clones declined as circulating GvH clones peaked.

Remarks on this clone: Its antigen remains unidentified.

Deletions cut 4 bases from V and 4 bases from J, with 20 bases between. Per germline, CDR1 SEHNR and CDR2 FQNEAQ (reference sequence). The CDR3 is 16 amino acids. The repertoire was sequenced with immunoSEQ multiplex PCR; TCRdb's copy has only in-frame clones and lacks some. The sample shows about 88,000 clones, about 95% of them seen only once. Sequenced material: unstimulated CD4+ T cells sorted from spleen or lymph node cells, taken before transplant. The genes are TRBV7-9 and TRBJ2-7; maybe TRBD1 (6 bases). The TCR sequence derives from a human donor who was the organ donor for an intestinal transplant. Here the CDR3 reads CASSSRTVPKGYEQYF. CDR3 bases: TGTGCCAGCAGCTCGAGGACAGTGCCAAAAGGTTACGAGCAGTACTTC. The variable domain in full, with the rest retrieved from reference TRBV7-9 and TRBJ2-7, is DTGVSQNPRHKITKRGQNVTFRCDPISEHNRLYWYRQTLGQGPEFLTYFQNEAQLEKSRLLSDRFSAERPKGSFSTLEIQRTEQGDSAMYLCASSSRTVPKGYEQYFGPGTRLTVT.